One sample yielded the 30 T cell receptor beta chains listed below, sequenced in a study of patients and donors after allogeneic stem cell transplantation. TCRdb fed the RT-PCR reads into MiXCR, producing one record per CDR3 protein. The table shows over 150,000 distinct CDR3 sequences, with around 41% occurring only once. The sequencing input was blood, either unsorted or a sorted T cell fraction (not recorded which). These TCRs come from a human donor who was either an allogeneic HSCT recipient or a stem cell or donor lymphocyte infusion donor (not recorded which). It is not recorded whose cells these are; they may come from a transplant donor.

This clonotype was observed a handful of times. The chain carries TRBV4-2 and TRBJ1-1; TRBD1 matches 8 bases. CDR3 length equals 14 residues. Trimming took 1 base from V and 4 from J; bases not matched to a gene: 2. Germline CDR1 LGHNA, CDR2 YNFKEQ. CDR3 sequence (DNA): TGTGCCAGCAGCCAAGGGACAGGGTCCACTGAAGCTTTCTTT. It is translated as CASSQGTGSTEAFF.

V usage is TRBV5-1 and J usage is TRBJ1-1; the D gene is possibly TRBD1 (6 bases). Trimming shortened V by 0 bases and J by 8 bases, and 11 bases separated the two germline ends. The germline gives CDR1 SGHRS, CDR2 YFSETQ. This CDR3 is 13 amino acids long. The CDR3 DNA is TGCGCCAGCAGCTTGGTAACAGGGCAAGAAGCTTTCTTT. This encodes CASSLVTGQEAFF. Looking up the rest from reference TRBV5-1 and TRBJ1-1 gives the full variable domain: KAGVTQTPRYLIKTRGQQVTLSCSPISGHRSVSWYQQTPGQGLQFLFEYFSETQRNKGNFPGRFSGRQFSNSRSEMNVSTLELGDSALYLCASSLVTGQEAFFGQGTRLTVV.

With respect to this clonotype: One end of the junction fails to match germline, which may point to a read error. The chain recombines TRBV20-1 with TRBJ2-2; 7 bases are a match to TRBD2. The CDR3 spans 16 residues. Germline assignment: CDR1 DFQATT and CDR2 SNEGSKA (reference sequence). CDR3 loop: CSAREASGLLTGELIF. The CDR3 bases are TGCAGTGCTAGAGAGGCTAGCGGTCTCCTCACCGGGGAGCTGATTTTT.

The chain is built from TRBV28 and TRBJ1-5, with D tentatively TRBD1 (6 bases). The CDR3 extends over 15 amino acids. Trimming removed 2 bases at V and 5 bases at J, with 13 bases between. Germline assignment: CDR1 MDHEN and CDR2 SYDVKM. DNA of the CDR3: TGTGCCAGCAGTTTAAGTGACAGGCGATATCAGCCCCAGCATTTT. This codes for CASSLSDRRYQPQHF.

This sequence joins TRBV29-1 and TRBJ2-1, with 7 positions matching TRBD1. J was trimmed by 9 bases and V by 3 bases; bases with no gene match: 2. Germline values: CDR1 SQVTM, CDR2 ANQGSEA. The CDR3 extends over 11 amino acids. CDR3 amino acids: CSVDNRGEQFF. CDR3 DNA sequence: TGCAGCGTTGATAACAGGGGTGAGCAGTTCTTC.

The chain uses TRBV9 and TRBJ2-7; possibly TRBD1 for D (6 bases). The CDR3 loop spans 14 amino acids. Germline CDR1 reads SGDLS; CDR2 reads YYNGEE. Trimming stripped 3 bases from V and 0 bases from J, with 10 bases between. For the CDR3, the DNA is TGTGCCAGCAGCGGACAGGTCAGCTCCTACGAGCAGTACTTC. This sequence encodes CASSGQVSSYEQYF.

The CDR3 region is CASRRAPRAEAFF. In DNA, the CDR3 is TGTGCCAGCCGAAGAGCTCCCAGAGCTGAAGCTTTCTTT. This sequence joins TRBV5-4 and TRBJ1-1; D remains ambiguous. V was cut by 7 bases and J by 6 bases, with 16 bases left in between. The germline V gene has CDR1 SGHNT and CDR2 YYREEE (reference sequence). This CDR3 has 13 residues.

The chain employs TRBV6-6 and TRBJ2-2; 8 nucleotides line up with TRBD2. After removal of 6 bases from V and 4 bases from J, the junction contained 7 bases not matched to a gene. This CDR3 spans 15 amino acids. Germline lookup yields CDR1 MNHNY and CDR2 SVGAGI (reference sequence). The CDR3 spells CASRLTSATTGELFF. The CDR3 nucleotides are TGTGCCAGCAGATTGACTAGCGCGACCACCGGGGAGCTGTTTTTT.

The chain is built from TRBV12-3 or TRBV12-4 and TRBJ1-1; tentatively, D is TRBD1 (5 bases). V lost 9 bases, J lost 4 bases, and 18 bases lay in between. This CDR3 is 14 amino acids long. CDR3 in amino acids: CASTLTGAVTEAFF. CDR3 nucleotide sequence: TGTGCCAGTACCCTAACCGGGGCGGTCACTGAAGCTTTCTTT.

V gene TRBV18 combines with J gene TRBJ2-7, with D perhaps matching TRBD2 (5 bases). The CDR3 is 13 residues long. Germline V CDR1 and CDR2: KGHSH, LQKENI. V gave up 0 bases and J gave up 3 bases, with 6 bases separating them. The DNA of the CDR3 is TGTGCCAGCTCACCACCGGGAGTCTACGAGCAGTACTTC. Amino acids: CASSPPGVYEQYF.

The table lists this clonotype with a few counts. The V call is TRBV27, the J call TRBJ1-5; 10 bases fit TRBD1. Germline CDR1 reads MNHEY; CDR2 reads SMNVEV (reference sequence). The length of the CDR3 is 16 residues. Trimming cost V 3 bases and J 4 bases; bases outside gene matches: 6. CDR3 region: CASSFGGTGENQPQHF. CDR3 DNA sequence: TGTGCCAGCAGTTTTGGGGGGACAGGGGAGAATCAGCCCCAGCATTTT.

The chain links TRBV12-3 or TRBV12-4 to TRBJ1-5, with D hard to call. V was clipped by 1 base and J by 10 bases, with 23 bases between them. The CDR3 length is 17 residues. The CDR3 sequence is CASSLESFAGALDPQHF. The CDR3 DNA sequence: TGTGCCAGCAGTTTAGAGTCTTTCGCCGGCGCGTTGGATCCCCAGCATTTT.

The genes are TRBV30 and TRBJ1-1, with D tentatively TRBD1 (6 bases). V was trimmed by 0 bases and J by 1 base, leaving 9 bases between them. The CDR3 consists of 14 residues. Germline CDR1 and CDR2: GTSNPN and SVGIG (reference sequence). The CDR3 coding sequence is TGTGCCTGGAGTGTAGGGGGACAGAACACTGAAGCTTTCTTT. Its translation: CAWSVGGQNTEAFF.

The chain links TRBV29-1 to TRBJ1-2; no reliable D call. Germline CDR1 is SQVTM and CDR2 is ANQGSEA. The V gene lost 4 bases and the J gene lost 3 bases, with 9 bases spanning the gap. The CDR3 runs to 12 residues. The CDR3 loop reads CSVGGQDYGYTF. In nucleotides, the CDR3 is TGCAGCGTTGGTGGGCAGGACTATGGCTACACCTTC.

The rearrangement uses TRBV7-9 and TRBJ2-3, with TRBD2 matching 8 bases. V lost 3 bases and J lost 6; bases outside the gene matches: 8. This CDR3 comprises 15 residues. Looked up from germline, CDR1 is SEHNR and CDR2 is FQNEAQ (reference sequence). The CDR3: CASSFDGRAQDTQYF. The CDR3 DNA sequence: TGTGCCAGCAGCTTCGACGGGAGGGCACAGGATACGCAGTATTTT.

The rearrangement joins TRBV29-1 to TRBJ1-4, with D perhaps matching TRBD1 (5 bases). Germline CDR1 and CDR2: SQVTM and ANQGSEA. This CDR3 spans 14 amino acids. V was pared by 7 bases and J by 4 bases, with 16 bases between. CDR3 sequence: CSALLRDNNEKLFF. CDR3 nucleotides: TGCAGCGCCCTACTCAGGGATAATAATGAAAAACTGTTTTTT.

The chain couples TRBV4-3 to TRBJ1-5, with D unresolved. Trimming left V 0 bases short and J 1 base short, with 13 bases between. The CDR3 length is 17 residues. The V gene's germline CDR1 is LGHNA and CDR2 YSLEER. The CDR3 DNA reads TGCGCCAGCAGCCAAGATTACTCTGAGTGGAGCAATCAGCCCCAGCATTTT. Residues: CASSQDYSEWSNQPQHF.

This clonotype was recorded many times. V is TRBV12-3 or TRBV12-4 and J is TRBJ1-1; D ambiguous. The V end was cut by 2 bases, the J end by 1 base, with 5 bases between. The length of the CDR3 is 13 residues. CDR3 protein: CASSLFRNTEAFF. In nucleotides, the CDR3 is TGTGCCAGCAGTTTATTCAGGAACACTGAAGCTTTCTTT.

V usage is TRBV12-3 or TRBV12-4 and J usage is TRBJ1-2; D is perhaps TRBD1 (5 bases). The CDR3 contains 15 residues. The V end was cut by 3 bases, the J end by 4 bases, with 15 bases between. The CDR3: CASSLLAGPFYGYTF. DNA for the CDR3: TGTGCCAGCAGTTTGCTTGCAGGGCCTTTCTATGGCTACACCTTC.

In its sample, this clonotype was seen once. The V and J genes are TRBV19 and TRBJ2-1, with 7 bases fitting TRBD2. This CDR3 is 19 amino acids long. Germline loops: CDR1 LNHDA, CDR2 SQIVND (reference sequence). V was pared by 1 base and J by 0 bases, with 12 bases of the junction left unmatched. The CDR3 DNA sequence: TGTGCCAGTAGTATAGCCCCGGCTAGCGGAACCTTCTCCTACAATGAGCAGTTCTTC. It is translated as CASSIAPASGTFSYNEQFF.

The chain is built from TRBV12-3 or TRBV12-4 and TRBJ2-7; D not certain. With 3 bases removed from V and 2 bases from J, the gap between germline ends came to 8 bases. The CDR3 is 13 residues long. The CDR3 loop reads CASSFDLTYEQYF. CDR3 nucleotide sequence: TGTGCCAGCAGTTTCGACTTAACCTACGAGCAGTACTTC.

Concerning this clonotype: A junction end diverges from the germline sequence, so it may reflect a read error. The chain links TRBV12-3 or TRBV12-4 to TRBJ1-6; D ambiguous. There are 14 residues in the CDR3. CDR3 coding DNA: TGTGCCAGCAGTCTAGCCCCAGACGGTTCACCCCTCCACTTT. Translated: CASSLAPDGSPLHF.

This clonotype was detected only a few times. The V call is TRBV29-1, the J call TRBJ1-1, with unresolved D. Germline values: CDR1 SQVTM, CDR2 ANQGSEA. The CDR3 sequence is 12 residues long. The germline V and J ends were trimmed by 0 bases and 4 bases, with 6 bases remaining between them. The CDR3 bases are TGCAGCGTTGAAGATAGAGGCACTGAAGCTTTCTTT. Encoded protein: CSVEDRGTEAFF.

This clonotype was seen only a few times. The V and J genes are TRBV5-5 and TRBJ2-1; 10 bases agree with TRBD2. The CDR3 extends over 15 amino acids. Germline-derived CDR1 and CDR2 are SGHKS and YYEKEE (reference sequence). V lost 2 bases and J lost 6; bases outside the gene matches: 5. The CDR3 nucleotides are TGTGCCAGCAGCTTAGTCCTAGCGGGAGCCAATGAGCAGTTCTTC. It yields the protein CASSLVLAGANEQFF.

This sequence joins TRBV6-6 and TRBJ1-2; tentatively, D is TRBD1 (5 bases). CDR1 MNHNY and CDR2 SVGAGI come from the germline V gene (reference sequence). Trimming removed 5 bases at V and 4 bases at J, with 11 bases between. This CDR3 is 13 amino acids long. CDR3 loop: CASSTGTPYGYTF. As DNA, the CDR3 is TGTGCCAGCAGTACCGGGACCCCCTATGGCTACACCTTC.

This sequence joins TRBV29-1 and TRBJ2-1, with D perhaps TRBD2 (6 bases). This CDR3 spans 14 amino acids. CDR1 is SQVTM, CDR2 ANQGSEA, per germline. The V end lost 5 bases, the J end lost 4 bases, and 15 bases lay between the germline ends. CDR3 nucleotide sequence: TGCAGCGTTTATTGGACGGGAGTTTACAATGAGCAGTTCTTC. Protein sequence: CSVYWTGVYNEQFF.

The rearrangement joins TRBV27 to TRBJ1-6; tentative D call: TRBD1 (5 bases). The CDR3 runs 15 residues. Trimming left V 1 base short and J 7 bases short, with 11 bases between. Germline V CDR1 and CDR2: MNHEY, SMNVEV (reference sequence). The CDR3 DNA sequence: TGTGCCAGCAGTTTATTCTCCCAGGGAAATTCACCCCTCCACTTT. It codes for CASSLFSQGNSPLHF.

J is TRBJ1-1 and V is TRBV13; tentatively, D is TRBD1 (5 bases). Per germline, CDR1 PRHDT and CDR2 FYEKMQ (reference sequence). The CDR3 contains 14 residues. V was trimmed by 5 bases and J by 3 bases, leaving 13 bases between them. CDR3 sequence: CASSDYRFHTEAFF. In DNA form, the CDR3 reads TGTGCCAGCAGCGACTACAGGTTCCACACTGAAGCTTTCTTT.

V usage is TRBV12-3 or TRBV12-4 and J usage is TRBJ2-1; D not resolved. The CDR3 runs 11 residues. Trimming took off 2 bases at V and 8 bases at J, with 4 bases between the two ends. This CDR3 is CASSLYDEQFF. The CDR3 DNA follows: TGTGCCAGCAGTTTATACGATGAGCAGTTCTTC.

The V call is TRBV5-1, the J call TRBJ2-5, with 8 nucleotides matching TRBD1. This CDR3 spans 15 amino acids. V lost 3 bases and J lost 0; bases outside the gene matches: 4. Germline V gene data show CDR1 as SGHRS and CDR2 as YFSETQ. The CDR3 here is CASSSGTGYQETQYF. CDR3 nucleotide sequence: TGCGCCAGCAGCTCCGGGACAGGTTACCAAGAGACCCAGTACTTC.